This T cell receptor beta chain was recovered during a study of graft-versus-host responses after intestinal transplantation. Study-level background: Induction using anti-thymocyte globulin, followed by tacrolimus and steroids for roughly 3 years, was given to all recipients.

Method: immunoSEQ multiplex PCR; TCRdb's copy keeps in-frame clones and lacks some. The profile shows about 51,000 clones, more than 80% of them singletons. The CDR3 is made up of 18 amino acids. Comments on this clone: As yet, its antigen is unknown.

This TCR was recovered from a human donor who was the organ donor for an intestinal transplant. This chain connects TRBV21-1 to TRBJ2-3; the D call of TRBD2 is as the table states it, not checked on the DNA. TRBV21-1 represents a pseudogene. Sequences were derived from unstimulated CD4+ T cells sorted from spleen or lymph node cells, sampled before transplant. The CDR3 here is CASSKKPRAGASTDTQYF. DNA of the CDR3: TGTGCCAGCAGCAAAAAACCTCGGGCGGGCGCTAGCACAGATACGCAGTATTTT.